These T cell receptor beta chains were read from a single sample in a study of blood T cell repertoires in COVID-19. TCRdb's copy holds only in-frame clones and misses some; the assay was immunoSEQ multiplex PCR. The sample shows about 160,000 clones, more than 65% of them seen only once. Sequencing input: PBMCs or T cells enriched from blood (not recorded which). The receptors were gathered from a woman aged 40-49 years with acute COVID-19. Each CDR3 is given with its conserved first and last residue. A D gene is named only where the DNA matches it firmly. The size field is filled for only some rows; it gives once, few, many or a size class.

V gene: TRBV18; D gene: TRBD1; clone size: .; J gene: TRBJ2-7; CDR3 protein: CASSPDRGEQYF; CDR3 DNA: TGTGCCAGCTCACCCGACAGGGGTGAGCAGTACTTC
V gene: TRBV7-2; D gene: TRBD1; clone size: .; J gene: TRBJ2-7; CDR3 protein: CASSGWTGNEQYF; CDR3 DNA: TGTGCCAGCAGCGGATGGACAGGGAACGAGCAGTACTTC
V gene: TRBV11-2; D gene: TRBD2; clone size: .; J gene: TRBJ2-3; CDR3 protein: CASSLAGLAGNTREYF; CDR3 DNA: TGTGCCAGCAGCCTAGCGGGTCTAGCGGGAAACACTCGGGAGTATTTT
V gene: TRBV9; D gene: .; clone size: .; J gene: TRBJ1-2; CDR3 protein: CASSVSGGGTTYGYTF; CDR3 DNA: TGTGCCAGCAGCGTTTCCGGGGGGGGCACGACCTATGGCTACACCTTC
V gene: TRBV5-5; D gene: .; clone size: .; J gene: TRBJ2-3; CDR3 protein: CASSRRDTDTQYF; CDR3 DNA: TGTGCCAGCAGTCGCCGGGACACAGATACGCAGTATTTT
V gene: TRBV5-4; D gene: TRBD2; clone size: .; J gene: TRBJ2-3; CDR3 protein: CASSRLFTSGRAPDTQYF; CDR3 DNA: TGTGCCAGCAGCCGGTTATTTACTAGCGGGAGGGCCCCAGATACGCAGTATTTT
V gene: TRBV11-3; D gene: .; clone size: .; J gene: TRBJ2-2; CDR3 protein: CASSLGRELFF; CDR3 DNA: TGTGCCAGCAGCCTGGGCAGGGAGCTGTTTTTT
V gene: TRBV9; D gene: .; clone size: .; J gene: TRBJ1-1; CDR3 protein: CASSVTAGTGSEAFF; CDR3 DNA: TGTGCCAGCAGCGTAACCGCAGGAACGGGGTCTGAAGCTTTCTTT
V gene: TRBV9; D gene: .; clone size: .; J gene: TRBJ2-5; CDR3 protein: CASSPGQRVETQYF; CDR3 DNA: TGTGCCAGCAGCCCAGGACAGAGGGTGGAGACCCAGTACTTC
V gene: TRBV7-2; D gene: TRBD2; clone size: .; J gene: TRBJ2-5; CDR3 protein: CASSQGVRTSGRLQETQYF; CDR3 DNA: TGTGCCAGCTCCCAAGGGGTCCGGACTAGCGGGCGTCTCCAAGAGACCCAGTACTTC
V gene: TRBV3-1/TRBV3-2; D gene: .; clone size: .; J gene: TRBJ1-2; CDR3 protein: CASSQALQAAYGYTF; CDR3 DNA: TGTGCCAGCAGCCAAGCTTTACAGGCCGCCTATGGCTACACCTTC
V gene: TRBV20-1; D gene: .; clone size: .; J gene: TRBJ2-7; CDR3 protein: CSASGYLRYEQYF; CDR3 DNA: TGCAGTGCTAGTGGGTACCTGCGCTACGAGCAGTACTTC
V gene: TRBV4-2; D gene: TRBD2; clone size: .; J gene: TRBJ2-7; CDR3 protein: CASSQEESSGTYEQYF; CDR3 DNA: TGTGCCAGCAGCCAAGAAGAGTCTAGCGGGACCTACGAGCAGTACTTC
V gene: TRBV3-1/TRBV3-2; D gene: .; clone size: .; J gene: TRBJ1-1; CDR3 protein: CASSQVGGTEAFF; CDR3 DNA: TGTGCCAGCAGCCAAGTGGGAGGCACTGAAGCTTTCTTT
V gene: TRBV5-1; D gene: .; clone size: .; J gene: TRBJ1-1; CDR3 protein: CASSATGGTEAFF; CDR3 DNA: TGCGCCAGCAGCGCTACTGGGGGGACTGAAGCTTTCTTT
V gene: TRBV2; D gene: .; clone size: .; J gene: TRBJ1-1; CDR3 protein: CASSVEGGTEAFF; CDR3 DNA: TGTGCCAGCAGTGTGGAAGGGGGCACTGAAGCTTTCTTT
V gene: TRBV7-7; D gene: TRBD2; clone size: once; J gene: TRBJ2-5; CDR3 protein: CASSLAATSVETQYF; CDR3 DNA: TGTGCTAGCAGCTTAGCCGCGACTAGCGTGGAGACCCAGTACTTC
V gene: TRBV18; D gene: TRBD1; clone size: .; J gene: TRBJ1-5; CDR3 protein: CASSPGQGLQPQHF; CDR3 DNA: TGTGCCAGCTCGCCGGGACAGGGGTTGCAGCCCCAGCATTTT
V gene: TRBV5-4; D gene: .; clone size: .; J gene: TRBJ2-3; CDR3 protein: CASSSPPVDTQYF; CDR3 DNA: TGTGCCAGCAGCTCCCCCCCAGTGGATACGCAGTATTTT
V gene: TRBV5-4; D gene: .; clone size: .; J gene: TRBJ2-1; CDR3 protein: CASSPGSGGNYNEQFF; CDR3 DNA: TGTGCCAGCAGCCCGGGGTCTGGCGGGAATTACAATGAGCAGTTCTTC
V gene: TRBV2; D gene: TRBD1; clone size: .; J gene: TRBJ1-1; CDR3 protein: CASSEWTGITEAFF; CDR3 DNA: TGTGCCAGCAGTGAGTGGACAGGGATAACTGAAGCTTTCTTT
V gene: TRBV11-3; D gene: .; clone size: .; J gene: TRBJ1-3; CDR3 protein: CASSFGRGSGNTIYF; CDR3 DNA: TGTGCCAGCAGCTTCGGCAGGGGCTCTGGAAACACCATATATTTT
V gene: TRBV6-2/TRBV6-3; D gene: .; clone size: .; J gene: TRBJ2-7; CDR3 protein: CASSYGEDRTSYEQYF; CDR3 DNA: TGTGCCAGCAGTTACGGGGAGGACAGGACTTCCTACGAGCAGTACTTC
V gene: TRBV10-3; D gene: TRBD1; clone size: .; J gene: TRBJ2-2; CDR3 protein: CAISRQGAPTGELFF; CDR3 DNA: TGTGCCATCAGTAGACAGGGGGCGCCCACCGGGGAGCTGTTTTTT
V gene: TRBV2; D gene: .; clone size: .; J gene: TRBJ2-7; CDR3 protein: CATRRAGGISYEQYF; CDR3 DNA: TGTGCCACACGAAGGGCTGGGGGGATATCCTACGAGCAGTACTTC
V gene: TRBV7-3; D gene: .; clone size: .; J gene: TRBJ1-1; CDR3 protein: CASSFQMNTEAFF; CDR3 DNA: TGTGCCAGCAGCTTTCAGATGAACACTGAAGCTTTCTTT
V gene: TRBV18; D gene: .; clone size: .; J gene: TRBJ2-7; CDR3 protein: CASSPRATSDYEQYF; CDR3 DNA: TGTGCCAGCTCACCACGGGCTACTTCGGACTACGAGCAGTACTTC
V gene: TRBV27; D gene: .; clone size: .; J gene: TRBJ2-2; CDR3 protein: CASSDWGVNTGELFF; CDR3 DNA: TGTGCCAGCAGCGACTGGGGAGTCAACACCGGGGAGCTGTTTTTT
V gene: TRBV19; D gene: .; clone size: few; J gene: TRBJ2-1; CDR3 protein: CASSIGQPLNEQFF; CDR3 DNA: TGTGCCAGTAGTATCGGACAACCATTGAATGAGCAGTTCTTC
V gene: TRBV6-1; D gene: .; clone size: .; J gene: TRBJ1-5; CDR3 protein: CASSDTGYSNQPQHF; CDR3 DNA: TGTGCCAGCAGTGATACAGGATATAGCAATCAGCCCCAGCATTTT
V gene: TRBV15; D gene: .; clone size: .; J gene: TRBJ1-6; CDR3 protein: CATSRPRSPLHF; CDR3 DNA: TGTGCCACCAGCAGACCCCGGTCACCCCTCCACTTT
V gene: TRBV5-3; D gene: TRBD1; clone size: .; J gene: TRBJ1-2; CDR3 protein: CARSLSGTDYGYTF; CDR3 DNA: TGTGCCAGAAGCTTGTCCGGGACAGACTATGGCTACACCTTC
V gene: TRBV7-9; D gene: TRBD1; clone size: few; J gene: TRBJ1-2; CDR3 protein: CASSLAGGTGNIGNYGYTF; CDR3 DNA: TGTGCCAGCAGCTTAGCGGGAGGGACAGGGAATATCGGTAACTATGGCTACACCTTC
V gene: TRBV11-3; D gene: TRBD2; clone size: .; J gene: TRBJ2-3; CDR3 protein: CASSLGGSSSTDTQYF; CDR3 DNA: TGTGCCAGCAGCCTGGGAGGGTCTTCCAGCACAGATACGCAGTATTTT
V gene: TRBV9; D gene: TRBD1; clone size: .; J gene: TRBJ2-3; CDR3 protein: CASSTHPPDRGTDTQYF; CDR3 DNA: TGTGCCAGCAGCACCCACCCCCCGGACAGGGGCACAGATACGCAGTATTTT
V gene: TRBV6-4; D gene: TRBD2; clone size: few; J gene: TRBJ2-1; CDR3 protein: CASREDSGGYNEQFF; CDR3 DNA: TGTGCCAGCAGGGAAGATTCGGGGGGCTACAATGAGCAGTTCTTC
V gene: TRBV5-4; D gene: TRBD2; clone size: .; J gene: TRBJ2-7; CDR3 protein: CASSLGSGSGYEQYF; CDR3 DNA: TGTGCCAGCAGCTTGGGTAGCGGGAGCGGGTACGAGCAGTACTTC
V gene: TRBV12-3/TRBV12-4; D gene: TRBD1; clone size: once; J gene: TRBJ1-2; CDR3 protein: CASSDTGVYGYTF; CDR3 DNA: TGTGCCAGCAGCGATACAGGGGTCTATGGCTACACCTTC
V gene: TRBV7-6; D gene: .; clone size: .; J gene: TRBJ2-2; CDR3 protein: CASLYTGELFF; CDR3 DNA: TGTGCCAGTTTATACACCGGGGAGCTGTTTTTT
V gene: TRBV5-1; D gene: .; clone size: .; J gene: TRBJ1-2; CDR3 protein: CASSPLINSDGYTF; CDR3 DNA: TGCGCCAGCAGCCCGCTCATAAACTCTGATGGCTACACCTTC
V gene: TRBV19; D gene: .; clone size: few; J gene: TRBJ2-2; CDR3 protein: CASSIIRAGINTGELFF; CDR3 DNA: TGTGCCAGTAGTATTATTCGCGCGGGTATCAACACCGGGGAGCTGTTTTTT
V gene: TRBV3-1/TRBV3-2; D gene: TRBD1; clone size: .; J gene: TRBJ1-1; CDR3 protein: CASSHWGRGRGTEAFF; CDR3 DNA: TGTGCCAGCAGCCACTGGGGCAGGGGGCGCGGGACTGAAGCTTTCTTT
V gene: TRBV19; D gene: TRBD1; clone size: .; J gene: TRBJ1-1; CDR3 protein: CASKEYAEAGGNTEAFF; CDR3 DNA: TGTGCCAGTAAAGAATATGCTGAGGCAGGGGGGAACACTGAAGCTTTCTTT
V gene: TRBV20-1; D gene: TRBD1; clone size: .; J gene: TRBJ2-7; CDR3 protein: CSGKQGNEQYF; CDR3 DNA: TGCAGTGGTAAACAGGGGAACGAGCAGTACTTC
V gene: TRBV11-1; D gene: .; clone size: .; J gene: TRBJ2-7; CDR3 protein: CASSPELWSYEQYF; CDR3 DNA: TGTGCCAGCAGCCCCGAGTTGTGGTCCTACGAGCAGTACTTC
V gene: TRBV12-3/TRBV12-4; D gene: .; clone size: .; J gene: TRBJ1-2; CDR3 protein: CASSFQAVVGYTF; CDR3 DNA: TGTGCCAGCAGTTTCCAGGCTGTCGTTGGCTACACCTTC
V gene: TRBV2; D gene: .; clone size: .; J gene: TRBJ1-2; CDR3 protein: CASGASEFGYTF; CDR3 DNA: TGTGCCAGCGGGGCCTCCGAATTTGGCTACACCTTC
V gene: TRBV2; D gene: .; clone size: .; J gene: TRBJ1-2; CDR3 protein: CASEDKGHGYTF; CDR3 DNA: TGTGCCAGCGAGGACAAGGGTCATGGCTACACCTTC
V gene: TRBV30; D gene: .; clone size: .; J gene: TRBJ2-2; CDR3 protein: CAWSVPGVSIGELFF; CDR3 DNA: TGTGCCTGGAGTGTCCCGGGGGTGTCCATCGGGGAGCTGTTTTTT
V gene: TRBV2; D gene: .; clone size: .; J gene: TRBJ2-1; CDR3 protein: CASSARGKSNEQFF; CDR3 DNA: TGTGCCAGCAGTGCTCGGGGGAAGTCGAATGAGCAGTTCTTC
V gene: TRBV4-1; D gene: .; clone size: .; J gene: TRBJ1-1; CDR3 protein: CASSQPEMNTEAFF; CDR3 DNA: TGCGCCAGCAGCCAACCGGAGATGAACACTGAAGCTTTCTTT
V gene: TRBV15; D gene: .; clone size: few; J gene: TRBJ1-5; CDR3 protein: CATRQAVGVGNQPQHF; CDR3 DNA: TGTGCCACGAGACAGGCGGTCGGAGTAGGCAATCAGCCCCAGCATTTT
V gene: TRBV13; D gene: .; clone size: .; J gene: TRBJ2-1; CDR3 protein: CASRRSSYNEQFF; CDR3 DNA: TGTGCCAGCAGGAGGAGCTCCTACAATGAGCAGTTCTTC
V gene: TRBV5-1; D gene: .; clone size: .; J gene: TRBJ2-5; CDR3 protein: CASSLDPKAGTQYF; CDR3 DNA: TGCGCCAGCAGCTTGGACCCAAAAGCAGGGACCCAGTACTTC
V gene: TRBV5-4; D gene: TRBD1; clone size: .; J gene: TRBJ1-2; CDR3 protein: CASSLQGAYHGYTF; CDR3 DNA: TGTGCCAGCAGCCTTCAGGGGGCGTATCATGGCTACACCTTC
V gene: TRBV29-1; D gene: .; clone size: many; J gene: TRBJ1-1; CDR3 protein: CSFIPRDTNTEAFF; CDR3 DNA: TGCAGCTTTATCCCCCGGGACACGAACACTGAAGCTTTCTTT
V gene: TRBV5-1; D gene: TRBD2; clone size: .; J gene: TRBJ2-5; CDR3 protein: CASSLGPAGGVETQYF; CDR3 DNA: TGCGCCAGCAGCTTGGGCCCTGCGGGAGGGGTCGAGACCCAGTACTTC